Below, 30 T cell receptor beta chains from the same sample are listed, as sequenced in a study of beta chain features in type 1 diabetes (dated by TCRdb to the late 2010s). Points the paper makes about the study in general: A moderate but significant shortening of TCRB CDR3 length was observed in type 1 diabetes patients in all four CD4+ subsets.

Libraries were made using the immunoSEQ multiplex PCR assay. All of the isolated RNA was reverse transcribed with the High Capacity cDNA Reverse Transcription Kit, so expressed TCRB transcripts were sequenced. Drawn from immuneACCESS, this table holds only the in-frame rearrangements with V and J called that TCRdb kept. Clones are partly lost; checked studies trace under half to an unresolved V gene and leave the rest unexplained. The sample table lists some 640,000 clones, around 15% of them with a count of one. Of the sample, 0.03% to 0.045% falls within the top ten clones. Antigen specificity for these receptors is unknown. Sample: naive CD4+ T cells from blood. What this sample's cell subset or site label stands for: true naive CD4+ T cells. These receptors were collected from a man younger than 30 with type 1 diabetes.

DNA for the CDR3: TGTGCCAGCAGTCAGGGGGTCACAGGGGGTCGAGAGACCCAGTACTTC. Translation: CASSQGVTGGRETQYF. The chain is built from TRBV5-4 and TRBJ2-5; 8 nucleotides line up with TRBD1. The CDR3 consists of 16 residues. Germline CDR1 SGHNT, CDR2 YYREEE (reference sequence). V shed 5 bases and J 4 bases; nucleotides not matched to a gene: 13.

As for this clone: At one end the junction does not follow the germline gene, possibly because of a read error. Other DNA sequences within the sample encode an identical CDR3. This chain links TRBV9 with TRBJ2-3; no reliable D call. Germline CDR1 SGDLS, CDR2 YYNGEE. The CDR3 contains 13 residues. CDR3 residues: CASSQDNTDTQYF. The CDR3 bases are TGTGCTAGCAGCCAGGATAACACAGATACGCAGTATTTT.

In this sample, this clone turned up a few times. The CDR3 sequence is CAWNRDRDTGELFF. The CDR3, as DNA: TGTGCCTGGAATCGGGACAGGGATACCGGGGAGCTGTTTTTT. The chain has TRBV30 and TRBJ2-2, with 9 bases aligning to TRBD1. The CDR3 has 14 residues. The V and J ends lost 4 bases and 5 bases, in that order; junction bases with no gene match: 5. Germline CDR1 and CDR2: GTSNPN and SVGIG (reference sequence).

This clone was detected a few times. This chain joins TRBV18 and TRBJ2-1; 9 bases match TRBD2. V was clipped by 6 bases and J by 3 bases; unmatched bases: 9. Germline CDR1 and CDR2: KGHSH and LQKENI. The CDR3 has 16 amino acids. The CDR3 loop is CASSPIAGANYNEQFF. The CDR3 DNA is TGTGCCAGCTCTCCCATAGCGGGGGCGAACTACAATGAGCAGTTCTTC.

This clone was counted a few times. This sequence joins TRBV30 and TRBJ2-5; TRBD2 is a possible D gene (5 bases). The germline V and J ends were trimmed by 7 bases and 2 bases, with 20 bases remaining between them. The CDR3 spans 15 residues. Germline V lookup: CDR1 GTSNPN, CDR2 SVGIG (reference sequence). As DNA, the CDR3 is TGTGCCTTTGAACGGCTGCTAGCCGAGCAAGAGACCCAGTACTTC. The encoded protein is CAFERLLAEQETQYF.

The V gene is TRBV9, the J gene TRBJ2-5, with 7 bases fitting TRBD2. CDR3 size: 15 residues. Germline CDR1 reads SGDLS; CDR2 reads YYNGEE. With 0 bases clipped from V and 5 bases from J, the junction kept 7 bases outside the gene matches. The CDR3 DNA is TGTGCCAGCAGCGTAGGGGGATATAGCGGGGAGACCCAGTACTTC. This codes for CASSVGGYSGETQYF.

This clone was counted a few times. The genes are TRBV7-8 and TRBJ2-5, with 7 nucleotides matching TRBD1. Trimming cost V 6 bases and J 5 bases; bases outside gene matches: 12. Germline CDR1 is SGHVS and CDR2 is FQNEAQ. The CDR3 runs 15 residues. The CDR3 loop is CASSSQPGQRETQYF. The CDR3 nucleotides read TGTGCCAGCAGTTCTCAGCCGGGACAGAGGGAGACCCAGTACTTC.

The J gene is TRBJ1-1, the V gene TRBV10-2; D unclear. The CDR3 covers 12 residues. The germline V gene has CDR1 WSHSY and CDR2 SAAADI. Between the trimmed V and J ends, which lost 1 base and 5 bases, there was a span of 5 bases. The CDR3 sequence is CASSEFGTEAFF. For the CDR3, the DNA is TGCGCCAGCAGTGAGTTTGGGACTGAAGCTTTCTTT.

This clone was recorded a few times. The V gene is TRBV20-1, the J gene TRBJ2-1, with D perhaps matching TRBD2 (5 bases). The length of the CDR3 is 11 residues. CDR1 is DFQATT and CDR2 is SNEGSKA in the germline V gene (reference sequence). Trimming pared 5 bases from V and 9 bases from J, leaving 11 bases between. For the CDR3, the DNA is TGCAGTGCTGGAGGCAGCGTTGAGCAGTTCTTC. It codes for CSAGGSVEQFF.

This rearrangement joins TRBV6-4 to TRBJ2-3; 7 positions agree with TRBD2. V was pared by 4 bases and J by 3 bases, with 1 base of the junction left unmatched. CDR3 length: 13 amino acids. Per germline, CDR1 MRHNA and CDR2 SNTAGT. CDR3 sequence: CASSAGGTDTQYF. In DNA, the CDR3 is TGTGCCAGCAGTGCGGGGGGAACAGATACGCAGTATTTT.

This clone was counted a few times. This chain joins TRBV6-6 and TRBJ1-2; no clear D. Between the trimmed V and J ends, which lost 4 bases and 7 bases, there was a span of 13 bases. The CDR3 extends over 13 amino acids. In germline, CDR1 is MNHNY, CDR2 SVGAGI (reference sequence). The CDR3 DNA reads as TGTGCCAGCAGTTCCGTTCAAAGGGTTGGCTACACCTTC. It is translated as CASSSVQRVGYTF.

The chain joins TRBV10-3 to TRBJ2-3; 10 bases map to TRBD2. The germline V gene has CDR1 ENHRY and CDR2 SYGVKD. This CDR3 region has 13 residues. Trimming took 11 bases from V and 4 from J; bases not matched to a gene: 6. The CDR3 reads CAALAGEADTQYF. Here the CDR3 DNA reads TGTGCCGCCCTAGCGGGGGAGGCAGATACGCAGTATTTT.

About this clone itself: A junction end diverges from the germline sequence, so it may reflect a read error. The V gene is TRBV9, the J gene TRBJ1-4; D is undetermined. CDR1 and CDR2 from the germline V gene are SGDLS and YYNGEE. The CDR3 contains 14 residues. The CDR3 reads CASSVGLSNEKLFF. The CDR3 bases are TGTGCCAGCAGCGTTGGACTCTCTAACGAAAAACTGTTTTTT.

This clone was picked up a small number of times. The V call is TRBV15, the J call TRBJ2-7, with 11 bases aligning to TRBD1. V dropped 1 base and J dropped 6; count of bases not matched to a gene: 5. The germline V gene has CDR1 LNHNV and CDR2 YYDKDF (reference sequence). The CDR3 is 15 amino acids. The CDR3 spells CATSRGGQGAGEQYF. The CDR3 DNA reads TGTGCCACCAGCAGAGGTGGACAGGGGGCGGGCGAGCAGTACTTC. The variable domain in full, with the rest retrieved from reference TRBV15 and TRBJ2-7, is DAMVIQNPRYQVTQFGKPVTLSCSQTLNHNVMYWYQQKSSQAPKLLFHYYDKDFNNEADTPDNFQSRRPNTSFCFLDIRSPGLGDTAMYLCATSRGGQGAGEQYFGPGTRLTVT.

This clone was seen a handful of times. The chain has TRBV30 and TRBJ2-7; D remains ambiguous. The CDR3 extends over 14 amino acids. V lost 4 bases and J 0 bases, leaving 13 bases between the germline ends. Germline V lookup: CDR1 GTSNPN, CDR2 SVGIG (reference sequence). The CDR3 spells CAWTVRGNSYEQYF. CDR3 DNA: TGTGCCTGGACGGTGCGTGGGAACTCCTACGAGCAGTACTTC. The full variable domain, with the rest looked up from reference TRBV30 and TRBJ2-7, is SQTIHQWPATLVQPVGSPLSLECTVEGTSNPNLYWYRQAAGRGLQLLFYSVGIGQISSEVPQNLSASRPQDRQFILSSKKLLLSDSGFYLCAWTVRGNSYEQYFGPGTRLTVT.

This clone has a handful of counts. The rearrangement links TRBV28 to TRBJ2-3; 8 bases align to TRBD1. V shed 7 bases and J 1 base; nucleotides not matched to a gene: 10. Germline CDR1 and CDR2: MDHEN and SYDVKM. The CDR3 spans 16 residues. In nucleotides, the CDR3 is TGTGCCAGCACCCCGCCCGGGACAGGAGGCACAGATACGCAGTATTTT. Amino acid sequence: CASTPPGTGGTDTQYF.

This clone came up a few times. This rearrangement joins TRBV5-6 to TRBJ2-7, with 8 bases fitting TRBD1. CDR1 and CDR2 from the germline V gene are SGHDT and YYEEEE. The CDR3 contains 15 residues. With 4 bases clipped from V and 6 bases from J, the junction kept 12 bases outside the gene matches. CDR3 loop: CASSGVDRARSEQYF. CDR3 nucleotides: TGTGCCAGCAGCGGGGTGGACAGGGCACGTTCCGAGCAGTACTTC.

The chain uses TRBV4-3 and TRBJ2-7; possible D gene TRBD1, 6 bases. Germline-derived CDR1 and CDR2 are LGHNA and YSLEER. The CDR3 has 17 amino acids. V was trimmed by 3 bases and J by 2 bases, leaving 20 bases between them. For the CDR3, the DNA is TGCGCCAGCAGCCAGGGGGCAGGGAGAGGTCGGGCCTACGAGCAGTACTTC. Residues: CASSQGAGRGRAYEQYF.

This clone was seen more than once but under ten times. The chain joins TRBV28 to TRBJ2-5; a weak D match, TRBD2 (5 bases). This CDR3 contains 13 residues. The V end lost 6 bases, the J end lost 2 bases, and 10 bases lay between the germline ends. Germline CDR1 is MDHEN and CDR2 is SYDVKM. CDR3 nucleotide sequence: TGTGCCAGCAGGCTAGCTTTACAAGAGACCCAGTACTTC. Translated: CASRLALQETQYF.

The chain uses TRBV4-1 and TRBJ1-1; a possible D gene is TRBD1 (6 bases). The CDR3 sequence is 15 residues long. CDR1 and CDR2 from the germline V gene are MGHRA and YSYEKL. V was shortened by 3 bases and J by 3 bases, with 14 bases between the two germline ends. Here the CDR3 reads CASSQPPGGHTEAFF. CDR3 in DNA: TGCGCCAGCAGCCAGCCTCCCGGGGGCCACACTGAAGCTTTCTTT.

This clone has a handful of counts. J is TRBJ2-1 and V is TRBV25-1, with a tentative D call TRBD2 (5 bases). V was pared by 3 bases and J by 5 bases, with 8 bases between. The length of the CDR3 is 13 residues. The germline V gene has CDR1 MGHDK and CDR2 SYGVNS. The chain's CDR3 is CASSESSHNEQFF. CDR3 bases: TGTGCCAGCAGTGAGTCTAGCCACAATGAGCAGTTCTTC. The whole variable domain, remainder taken from reference TRBV25-1 and TRBJ2-1, is EADIYQTPRYLVIGTGKKITLECSQTMGHDKMYWYQQDPGMELHLIHYSYGVNSTEKGDLSSESTVSRIRTEHFPLTLESARPSHTSQYLCASSESSHNEQFFGPGTRLTVL.

This clone was observed a handful of times. This sequence joins TRBV29-1 and TRBJ2-1; 8 nucleotides line up with TRBD2. From germline, CDR1 is SQVTM and CDR2 ANQGSEA. Unmatched junction bases numbered 10, after V lost 7 bases and J lost 2 bases. The CDR3 runs 15 residues. This CDR3 reads CSALGGRGAYNEQFF. For the CDR3, the DNA is TGCAGCGCCCTAGGCGGGCGGGGGGCCTACAATGAGCAGTTCTTC.

V is TRBV29-1 and J is TRBJ2-7; a possible D gene is TRBD1 (5 bases). Trimming cost V 6 bases and J 4 bases, with 19 bases left between them. Germline values: CDR1 SQVTM, CDR2 ANQGSEA. The CDR3 length is 14 residues. CDR3 sequence reads: CSVVKGHALYEQYF. CDR3 nucleotide sequence: TGCAGCGTCGTTAAGGGGCACGCCTTGTACGAGCAGTACTTC.

This clone came up a few times. The chain employs TRBV2 and TRBJ2-5, with unresolved D. CDR3 length: 15 amino acids. The germline V gene has CDR1 SNHLY and CDR2 FYNNEI. Deletions cut 5 bases from V and 7 bases from J, with 20 bases between. CDR3 coding DNA: TGTGCCAGCAGTACCCTCAATGTGGGTCCGGGGACCCAGTACTTC. It yields the protein CASSTLNVGPGTQYF.

The rearrangement uses TRBV30 and TRBJ2-5; D remains unclear. The CDR3 runs to 11 residues. Germline V CDR1 and CDR2: GTSNPN, SVGIG (reference sequence). Between the trimmed V and J ends, which lost 7 bases and 5 bases, there was a span of 11 bases. The CDR3, as DNA: TGTGCCTTGGCGGTTGGGGAGACCCAGTACTTC. Amino acids: CALAVGETQYF.

This clone was seen more than once but under ten times. This chain connects TRBV29-1 to TRBJ2-1, with 7 positions matching TRBD2. The germline V gene has CDR1 SQVTM and CDR2 ANQGSEA. V lost 8 bases to trimming and J lost 1 base; unmatched junction nucleotides: 5. The CDR3 is made up of 13 amino acids. CDR3: CSSGTTSYNEQFF. The CDR3 coding sequence is TGCAGCTCGGGGACTACTTCCTACAATGAGCAGTTCTTC.

The gene calls are TRBV6-1 and TRBJ2-5, with 12 bases aligning to TRBD2. Germline V gene data show CDR1 as MNHNS and CDR2 as SASEGT. CDR3 length: 16 residues. Unmatched junction bases numbered 8, after V lost 4 bases and J lost 5 bases. CDR3 DNA: TGTGCCAGCAGTGTCGGTCTAGCGGGGGGGCAGGAGACCCAGTACTTC. Its translation: CASSVGLAGGQETQYF.

This clone appeared a few times. This chain joins TRBV6-1 and TRBJ2-5; maybe TRBD2 (6 bases). Between the trimmed V and J ends, which lost 5 bases and 6 bases, there was a span of 16 bases. This CDR3 region has 14 residues. Per germline, CDR1 MNHNS and CDR2 SASEGT. The CDR3 reads CASSWTAGRKTQYF. The CDR3 bases are TGTGCCAGCAGTTGGACCGCGGGGAGGAAGACCCAGTACTTC.

This clone has only a few counts. The chain couples TRBV7-2 to TRBJ2-7; 8 bases match TRBD2. V was pared by 5 bases and J by 2 bases, with 8 bases of the junction left unmatched. Germline CDR1 reads SGHTA; CDR2 reads FQGNSA. The CDR3 covers 15 residues. The CDR3: CASSPIAGGTYEQYF. Here the CDR3 DNA reads TGTGCCAGCAGCCCCATCGCGGGGGGAACCTACGAGCAGTACTTC.

This clone came up a few times. The V gene is TRBV7-2, the J gene TRBJ2-5, with 7 bases matching TRBD1. Trimming removed 8 bases from V and 2 bases from J; junction bases left unmatched: 5. The germline gives CDR1 SGHTA, CDR2 FQGNSA. The CDR3 loop spans 13 amino acids. The CDR3 DNA follows: TGTGCCAGCTCCTGGGACAGACAAGAGACCCAGTACTTC. Translated: CASSWDRQETQYF.